These 4 T cell receptor beta chains were sequenced from one sample in a study of T cells in Graves' hyperthyroidism and ophthalmopathy. What was amplified from RNA transcripts were TCR beta CDR3 regions. HTBI primers drove first-round RT-PCR of the TCR CDR3. TCRdb reanalysed the multiplex PCR reads using MiXCR and keeps one entry per CDR3 protein. This sample has almost 500,000 distinct CDR3 sequences, with about 20% found just once. Source material: blood. The receptors stem from a woman aged 70-85 years with Graves' ophthalmopathy.

The chain recombines TRBV19 with TRBJ2-5; possibly TRBD1 for D (6 bases). The germline CDR1 and CDR2 sequences are LNHDA and SQIVND (reference sequence). The CDR3 totals 14 residues. V lost 8 bases and J lost 5, with 18 bases in between. The CDR3 here is CASPRDKDGETQYF. In DNA, the CDR3 is TGTGCCAGTCCCAGGGACAAGGATGGGGAGACCCAGTACTTC.

V usage is TRBV4-1 and J usage is TRBJ1-1, with D possibly matching TRBD1 (6 bases). The ends were cut back, 4 bases at V and 1 base at J, with 16 bases in the middle. This CDR3 has 16 residues. CDR1 MGHRA and CDR2 YSYEKL come from the germline V gene. The CDR3 loop is CASSRVSGGPNTEAFF. The CDR3 DNA reads TGCGCCAGCAGCCGAGTTAGCGGGGGGCCGAACACTGAAGCTTTCTTT.

V usage is TRBV15 and J usage is TRBJ1-2, with 10 bases matching TRBD1. V gave up 5 bases and J gave up 4 bases; unmatched junction bases: 10. This CDR3 is 16 amino acids long. Per the germline V gene, CDR1 is LNHNV and CDR2 is YYDKDF (reference sequence). The CDR3 sequence is CATSYGQGEVRYGYTF. In nucleotides, the CDR3 is TGTGCCACCAGCTACGGACAGGGGGAGGTTCGCTATGGCTACACCTTC.

V is TRBV6-1 and J is TRBJ2-2; 7 bases map to TRBD1. The junction had 4 bases not matched to a gene; V was cut back by 6 bases and J by 0 bases. CDR3 length: 15 residues. Germline V gene lookup returns CDR1 MNHNS and CDR2 SASEGT. CDR3 nucleotide sequence: TGTGCCAGCAGGCAGGGACAGACGAACACCGGGGAGCTGTTTTTT. Translated: CASRQGQTNTGELFF.